These T cell receptor beta chains were read from a single sample in a study of blood T cell repertoires in COVID-19. This table comes from immunoSEQ multiplex PCR, and its TCRdb copy is limited to in-frame clones, with some not included. The profile shows 150,000 to 200,000 clones, approximately 88% of them singletons. The material sequenced was PBMCs or T cells enriched from blood (not recorded which). The source of these receptors is a man aged 65 to 85 who had been exposed to COVID-19. CDR3s include the opening cysteine and the closing phenylalanine or tryptophan. The D gene is left open where the match is weak. Clone size is given for some rows only: seen once, a few or many times, or a class if the clone is expanded.

>TRBV9|.|TRBD1|TRBJ1-1
CASGTGGYTEAFF
TGTGCCAGCGGAACAGGGGGCTACACTGAAGCTTTCTTT
>TRBV9|once|.|TRBJ2-5
CASSVFFQTGPQETQYF
TGTGCCAGCAGCGTTTTTTTTCAGACAGGTCCCCAGGAGACCCAGTACTTC
>TRBV30|.|TRBD1|TRBJ1-2
CAWSVMPQGQGDGYTF
TGTGCCTGGAGTGTAATGCCGCAGGGGCAGGGGGATGGCTACACCTTC
>TRBV7-3|.|.|TRBJ1-1
CASSLTQSTEAFF
TGTGCCAGCAGCTTGACACAGAGTACTGAAGCTTTCTTT
>TRBV24-1|.|.|TRBJ2-2
CATGGAAHTGELFF
TGTGCCACCGGGGGGGCGGCCCACACCGGGGAGCTGTTTTTT
>TRBV28|.|.|TRBJ1-2
CASSSGGADYGYTF
TGTGCCAGCAGTTCGGGGGGCGCGGACTATGGCTACACCTTC
>TRBV30|.|.|TRBJ1-5
CAWTMGGGRPQHF
TGTGCCTGGACTATGGGAGGAGGTCGGCCCCAGCATTTT
>TRBV2|.|.|TRBJ2-7
CASIVLGSYEQYF
TGTGCCAGCATCGTGCTTGGCTCATACGAGCAGTACTTC
>TRBV7-2|.|.|TRBJ2-2
CASSLYRAQGLFF
TGTGCCAGCAGCTTGTACCGGGCCCAGGGGCTGTTTTTT
>TRBV7-9|once|.|TRBJ2-2
CASSLHRNTGELFF
TGTGCCAGCAGCTTACACAGAAACACCGGGGAGCTGTTTTTT
>TRBV19|.|.|TRBJ2-7
CASSPQRDNSYEQYF
TGTGCCAGTAGTCCCCAGCGGGACAACTCCTACGAGCAGTACTTC
>TRBV5-1|few|.|TRBJ2-7
CASSHQSYEQYF
TGCGCCAGCAGCCACCAGTCCTACGAGCAGTACTTC
>TRBV19|.|TRBD1|TRBJ2-6
CASSKPGTGAPGANVLTF
TGTGCCAGTAGTAAACCCGGGACAGGGGCCCCTGGGGCCAACGTCCTGACTTTC
>TRBV28|.|TRBD1|TRBJ2-7
CASTRQGREQYF
TGTGCCAGCACCCGACAGGGCCGCGAGCAGTACTTC
>TRBV12-3/TRBV12-4|.|TRBD1|TRBJ1-2
CASSRTGDYGYTF
TGTGCCAGCAGCCGGACAGGGGATTATGGCTACACCTTC
>TRBV18|.|.|TRBJ1-3
CASSAETGISGNTIYF
TGTGCCAGCTCTGCGGAAACAGGGATCTCTGGAAACACCATATATTTT
>TRBV4-1|.|TRBD1|TRBJ2-3
CASSQGQGISTDTQYF
TGCGCCAGCAGCCAGGGACAGGGGATTAGCACAGATACGCAGTATTTT
>TRBV2|.|TRBD1|TRBJ2-7
CASSEGGQGAIHEQYF
TGTGCCAGCAGTGAAGGGGGACAGGGGGCGATCCACGAGCAGTACTTC
>TRBV28|.|.|TRBJ2-7
CASSVQRYEQYF
TGTGCCAGCAGCGTACAGAGATACGAGCAGTACTTC
>TRBV5-1|.|TRBD1|TRBJ1-2
CASSIGTGGSGGYTF
TGCGCCAGCAGCATTGGGACAGGGGGAAGTGGTGGCTACACCTTC
>TRBV10-3|.|TRBD2|TRBJ2-1
CAILAGGNNEQFF
TGTGCCATCTTAGCGGGAGGGAACAATGAGCAGTTCTTC
>TRBV7-2|.|.|TRBJ2-2
CASSLSRVGELFF
TGTGCCAGCAGCTTAAGCAGGGTCGGGGAGCTGTTTTTT
>TRBV20-1|.|TRBD1|TRBJ2-2
CSASRDRGFANTGELFF
TGCAGTGCTAGTCGGGACAGGGGGTTCGCGAACACCGGGGAGCTGTTTTTT
>TRBV30|.|TRBD1|TRBJ1-2
CAWRTPGQGADYGYTF
TGTGCCTGGAGAACCCCGGGACAGGGGGCTGACTATGGCTACACCTTC
>TRBV7-2|.|TRBD2|TRBJ2-5
CASSLPSSGRAWETQYF
TGTGCCAGCAGCTTACCCTCTAGCGGGAGGGCCTGGGAGACCCAGTACTTC